This T cell receptor (beta chain) comes out of a study of T cell responses to AZD1222 COVID-19 vaccine (dated by TCRdb to about 2021). About the study as a whole: AZD1222 recipients with second doses at about 4 weeks or about 12 weeks were pooled, because spike-specific TCR depth and breadth did not differ between schedules. A total of 230 to 250 trial participants underwent TCR sequencing, of whom 200 to 220 had received two doses of AZD1222 and some 26 had received two doses of the MenACWY control vaccine. Trial participants were enrolled by age into subgroups of 18-55, 56-69 and 70-plus years, and around 140, 26 and 57 TCR-sequenced participants, respectively, were included in these subgroups. The study at large found these results: The 56-69-year group was small, and its depth increase did not reach significance, likely because of low power. No day 14 peak-response samples were available, so repertoires were characterized only after the peak T cell response. Nearly half of unique spike-specific TCRs reportedly recognized epitopes outside regions mutated in the B.1.351 and B.1.1.7 variants. Most participants were white British and females outnumbered males, and the authors suggested that clonal diversity may have been underestimated. A significant rise in spike-specific TCR breadth and depth was observed after two AZD1222 doses relative to day 0 and relative to MenACWY recipients. The whole spike protein was spanned by vaccine-associated CD4 TCRs, and dominant responses were seen in regions 160-218 and 743-854. Conclusions about previously exposed vaccinees were limited because only six AZD1222 recipients were SARS-CoV-2 seropositive at baseline.

The CDR3 regions of human TCRbeta chains were analyzed by immunosequencing. In the source study's methods: TCRs in the repertoires were matched against a reference library of SARS-CoV-2-specific TCRs that had been generated with the MIRA antigen-specificity platform. Breadth was defined as the fraction of unique TCRs that were SARS-CoV-2-associated. Depth was defined as the fraction of total T cells that were SARS-CoV-2-associated. Using the MIRA data, each spike-specific TCR was assigned both to the spike region to which the TCR was reactive and to a CD4 or CD8 class. Log10-transformed breadth and depth values were compared by one-way ANOVA with Sidak's multiple comparisons tests. The immuneACCESS repertoire file appears here via TCRdb, limited to in-frame rearrangements. These files lack a portion of the clones; in checked studies, under half of the deficit traces to unresolved V genes, and the cause of the others is not known. V and J calls and clone size are given by that table; D and trimming were obtained from the DNA. Recorded for this sample are around 130,000 clones; roughly 84% of them occurred a single time. The ten top clones hold approximately 12% of the sample.

From the germline V gene, CDR1 is SGHRS and CDR2 is YFSETQ. The CDR3 contains 17 residues, cysteine and phenylalanine counted. The only DNA kept is the CDR3, 51 bases in frame from the first base. This specimen's time point label, interpreted: baseline before first vaccination. Vaccinee samples were obtained from the UK trials COV001 and COV002, which included a single-blind randomized controlled phase 2/3 trial of AZD1222 (ChAdOx1 nCoV-19) in healthy adults. For TCRbeta chain sequencing, PBMC samples from trial participants were taken at day 0 and at day 28 after the second dose. Regarding this clone: Its antigen has not been determined. Germline is not matched at one junction end, which may reflect a read error.

The sequencing used peripheral blood, collected on day 0 of AZD1222 vaccination. The chain links TRBV5-1 with TRBJ2-1, with TRBD2 matching 11 junction bases. This receptor was taken from an adult in good health. Here is the DNA: TGCGCCAGCACCTTGGGGGATTTACTAGCGGGGGATAATGAGCAGTTCTTC. Its protein product is CASTLGDLLAGDNEQFF.